Each of the 10 T cell receptor beta chains below was sequenced from the same sample in a study of Graves' ophthalmopathy and Graves' hyperthyroidism. Amplified material comprised TCR beta CDR3 regions derived from RNA transcripts. Scientists carried out first-round RT-PCR using HTBI primers and then a second-round multiplex PCR. From the multiplex PCR reads, TCRdb called clonotypes with MiXCR, one entry per CDR3 protein. Altogether about 210,000 distinct CDR3 sequences are present, just under 30% being singletons, with the ten largest covering around 9.8%. Material for sequencing was peripheral blood. The receptors shown here come from a middle-aged man with Graves' ophthalmopathy.

This clonotype has only one observation. The chain combines TRBV5-1 with TRBJ1-1, with D possibly matching TRBD1 (6 bases). Trimming left V 3 bases short and J 0 bases short, with 21 bases between. The CDR3 spans 18 residues. Germline CDR1 SGHRS, CDR2 YFSETQ. The CDR3 here is CASSSPRGQTLMNTEAFF. The DNA for the CDR3 is TGCGCCAGCAGCTCCCCACGGGGGCAAACCTTAATGAACACTGAAGCTTTCTTT.

Many counts were recorded for this clonotype. The chain recombines TRBV20-1 with TRBJ2-7; a weak D match, TRBD1 (6 bases). The V end lost 6 bases, the J end lost 3 bases, and 15 bases lay between the germline ends. Germline loops: CDR1 DFQATT, CDR2 SNEGSKA (reference sequence). The CDR3 sequence is 13 residues long. This CDR3 reads CSAARYRDYEQYF. The DNA for the CDR3 is TGCAGTGCGGCACGATACAGGGACTACGAGCAGTACTTC.

J is TRBJ2-7 and V is TRBV29-1; 7 bases agree with TRBD1. CDR1 SQVTM and CDR2 ANQGSEA come from the germline V gene. J gave up 5 bases and V 7 bases, and 8 bases lay outside the gene matches. The CDR3 contains 12 residues. The CDR3 here is CSALTGNDEQYF. CDR3 in DNA: TGCAGCGCCTTGACAGGGAATGACGAGCAGTACTTC.

This clonotype was detected many times. V and J are TRBV18 and TRBJ2-7; D is undetermined. The V and J ends lost 6 bases and 6 bases respectively, with 18 bases between them. CDR1 KGHSH and CDR2 LQKENI come from the germline V gene. The CDR3 runs to 14 residues. The CDR3 loop reads CASSVGPPSGEQYF. The DNA of the CDR3 is TGTGCCAGCTCGGTCGGACCCCCAAGTGGCGAGCAGTACTTC.

This clonotype was detected ten times or more. V gene TRBV6-1 combines with J gene TRBJ2-7; TRBD2 agrees at 8 bases. The CDR3 has 16 residues. V was pared by 2 bases and J by 3 bases, with 9 bases of the junction left unmatched. CDR1 is MNHNS, CDR2 SASEGT, per germline. The CDR3 protein is CASSELTSAVLYEQYF. Here the CDR3 DNA reads TGTGCCAGCAGTGAACTGACTAGCGCGGTTCTCTACGAGCAGTACTTC.

This clonotype was found many times. V usage is TRBV7-3 and J usage is TRBJ2-7; 7 nucleotides line up with TRBD2. From germline, CDR1 is SGHTA and CDR2 FQGTGA. V shed 5 bases, J shed 5 bases, and the junction held 12 bases outside the gene matches. The CDR3 sequence is 15 residues long. The CDR3 bases are TGTGCCAGCAGCCCACATTCGGGACTAACAAACGAGCAGTACTTC. The encoded protein is CASSPHSGLTNEQYF.

This clonotype was seen repeatedly, ten times or more. The V gene is TRBV7-8, the J gene TRBJ2-7, with 10 bases fitting TRBD2. From germline, CDR1 is SGHVS and CDR2 FQNEAQ. The CDR3 is 16 residues long. The J segment lost 6 bases and the V segment lost 6 bases, leaving 14 bases of the junction unmatched. The CDR3 nucleotides are TGTGCCAGCAGTCCCCATCCCGGACTAGCGGCCGGCGAGCAGTACTTC. This translates into CASSPHPGLAAGEQYF.

In its sample, this clonotype was seen many times. V usage is TRBV19 and J usage is TRBJ2-7; possibly TRBD2 for D (6 bases). The CDR3 covers 15 residues. Germline V gene sequence: CDR1 LNHDA, CDR2 SQIVND (reference sequence). V was pared by 3 bases and J by 0 bases, with 12 bases between. CDR3 amino acids: CASSITDGSSYEQYF. The CDR3 DNA sequence: TGTGCCAGTAGTATTACCGACGGGAGCTCCTACGAGCAGTACTTC.

There are many counts of this clonotype. The chain couples TRBV6-2 or TRBV6-3 to TRBJ2-4; TRBD2 aligns across 7 bases. The J segment lost 3 bases and the V segment lost 7 bases, leaving 21 bases of the junction unmatched. In germline, CDR1 is MNHEY, CDR2 SVGEGT. This CDR3 region has 19 residues. The DNA for the CDR3 is TGTGCCAGCACCAAGATACAGAGGGGAACGGGGGGAGACAAAAACATTCAGTACTTC. This encodes CASTKIQRGTGGDKNIQYF.

This chain links TRBV6-2 or TRBV6-3 with TRBJ2-7; D unclear. The CDR3 is 14 residues long. CDR1 MNHEY and CDR2 SVGEGT come from the germline V gene. Trimming took 7 bases from V and 0 from J, leaving 13 bases between them. The CDR3 reads CASTERHHSYEQYF. The CDR3 DNA sequence: TGTGCCAGCACGGAGCGTCACCACTCCTACGAGCAGTACTTC.